These 32 T cell receptor beta chains were sequenced from one sample in a study of naive and memory T cell subsets. Their specific antigens are unknown. Study observations and caveats: Possibly reflecting memory cells re-expressing CD45RA, a few larger clonotypes occurred in naive repertoires, especially CD8.

Both TRBC1 and TRBC2 were covered by a beta constant-region primer of two equimolar oligonucleotides. Nested alpha and beta constant-region primers with the SP2 primer drove four PCR rounds on ligated cDNA. TCRdb reprocessed the UMI-ligation and nested PCR reads via MiXCR and lists one record per CDR3 protein. Of 99,000 or so distinct CDR3 sequences in the sample, about 14% were seen once. Sequencing was performed on naive CD8+ T cells from blood. The receptors stem from a human donor in good health.

This sequence joins TRBV4-1 and TRBJ2-2; D is unresolved. The CDR3 consists of 15 residues. Germline loops: CDR1 MGHRA, CDR2 YSYEKL. Trimming shortened V by 0 bases and J by 2 bases, and 7 bases separated the two germline ends. This chain's CDR3 is CASSQDWLNTGELFF. The CDR3 nucleotides read TGCGCCAGCAGCCAAGATTGGCTTAACACCGGGGAGCTGTTTTTT.

J is TRBJ2-3 and V is TRBV25-1; D is perhaps TRBD1 or TRBD2 (6 bases each). The CDR3 covers 14 residues. V lost 0 bases, J lost 4 bases, and 8 bases lay in between. Germline CDR1 is MGHDK and CDR2 is SYGVNS. The CDR3: CASSEYGGSDTQYF. Written as DNA, the CDR3 is TGTGCCAGCAGTGAATACGGGGGCTCAGATACGCAGTATTTT. Variable domain in full (rest from reference TRBV25-1 and TRBJ2-3): EADIYQTPRYLVIGTGKKITLECSQTMGHDKMYWYQQDPGMELHLIHYSYGVNSTEKGDLSSESTVSRIRTEHFPLTLESARPSHTSQYLCASSEYGGSDTQYFGPGTRLTVL.

The chain links TRBV4-3 to TRBJ2-7, with 9 bases fitting TRBD2. The CDR3 runs 15 residues. Germline V gene lookup returns CDR1 LGHNA and CDR2 YSLEER. After removal of 0 bases from V and 7 bases from J, the junction contained 7 bases not matched to a gene. As DNA, the CDR3 is TGCGCCAGCAGCCAAGAAGCTAGCGGGGCTACGGAGCAGTACTTC. It yields the protein CASSQEASGATEQYF.

This clonotype was observed at least ten times. This sequence joins TRBV7-9 and TRBJ2-7, with a tentative D call TRBD1 (5 bases). The V end was cut by 2 bases, the J end by 3 bases, with 11 bases between. Per the germline V gene, CDR1 is SEHNR and CDR2 is FQNEAQ (reference sequence). The CDR3 length is 14 residues. The CDR3 is CASSLPGHLYEQYF. The CDR3 DNA is TGTGCCAGCAGCTTACCTGGACACCTCTACGAGCAGTACTTC.

This clonotype was counted a few times. The J gene is TRBJ2-2, the V gene TRBV20-1; D gene uncertain. V was clipped by 1 base and J by 1 base, with 13 bases between them. Germline CDR1 is DFQATT and CDR2 is SNEGSKA (reference sequence). The CDR3 is 16 amino acids. The CDR3 coding sequence is TGCAGTGCTAGAGCGTCCAATGACTTGAACACCGGGGAGCTGTTTTTT. Translated: CSARASNDLNTGELFF.

The rearrangement joins TRBV3-1 to TRBJ2-2; TRBD2 aligns across 8 bases. Germline CDR1 and CDR2: LGHDT and YNNKEL (reference sequence). V dropped 0 bases and J dropped 6; count of bases not matched to a gene: 9. CDR3 size: 17 residues. CDR3 nucleotides: TGTGCCAGCAGCCAAGAAGCCGGGAGGGTTTTCGCCGGGGAGCTGTTTTTT. Residues: CASSQEAGRVFAGELFF.

The V gene is TRBV2, the J gene TRBJ2-7; 8 bases map to TRBD2. The CDR3 runs 18 residues. The V gene end was trimmed by 5 bases and the J gene end by 1 base; junction bases not matched to a gene: 16. CDR1 is SNHLY and CDR2 is FYNNEI in the germline V gene. The DNA of the CDR3 is TGTGCCAGCAGTCCTTCCGCTGCCGGGACTAGGGGTTCCTACGAGCAGTACTTC. It translates to CASSPSAAGTRGSYEQYF.

This clonotype has just a few counts. This chain uses TRBV29-1 with TRBJ2-2; 8 bases align to TRBD1. Trimming at V came to 6 bases and at J to 2 bases, leaving 8 bases not matched to a gene. Germline CDR1 SQVTM, CDR2 ANQGSEA. The CDR3 spans 15 residues. The CDR3 DNA is TGCAGCGTGGCCGGGACAGGCATTAACACCGGGGAGCTGTTTTTT. Its translation is CSVAGTGINTGELFF.

Details on this clonotype: One junction end disagrees with the germline gene, perhaps due to a read error. This chain joins TRBV7-9 and TRBJ2-7; 8 nucleotides align to TRBD2. This CDR3 spans 15 amino acids. Germline V gene lookup returns CDR1 SEHNR and CDR2 FQNEAQ (reference sequence). The CDR3, as DNA: TGTGCCAGCAGCCTAGCGGGCAGTAGCTCCTACGAGCAGTACTTC. Its protein product is CASSLAGSSSYEQYF.

The chain couples TRBV15 to TRBJ1-1; perhaps TRBD1 as D (6 bases). V lost 5 bases to trimming and J lost 0 bases, with 13 bases between them. Germline V gene lookup returns CDR1 LNHNV and CDR2 YYDKDF (reference sequence). The length of the CDR3 is 15 residues. The CDR3 sequence is CATSRRTEMNTEAFF. CDR3 in DNA: TGTGCCACCAGCCGCAGGACAGAAATGAACACTGAAGCTTTCTTT.

V is TRBV14 and J is TRBJ2-1; the match to TRBD2 covers 11 bases. The V segment lost 3 bases and the J segment 0 bases; nucleotides outside the gene matches: 13. Looked up from germline, CDR1 is SGHDN and CDR2 is FVKESK. The CDR3 sequence is 20 residues long. CDR3 sequence: CASSQSPGLAVLSSYNEQFF. CDR3 DNA sequence: TGTGCCAGCAGCCAGTCACCGGGACTAGCGGTGCTCAGCTCCTACAATGAGCAGTTCTTC. The variable domain in full, with the rest retrieved from reference TRBV14 and TRBJ2-1, is EAGVTQFPSHSVIEKGQTVTLRCDPISGHDNLYWYRRVMGKEIKFLLHFVKESKQDESGMPNNRFLAERTGGTYSTLKVQPAELEDSGVYFCASSQSPGLAVLSSYNEQFFGPGTRLTVL.

This clonotype was recorded at least ten times. The chain uses TRBV28 and TRBJ1-1, with D perhaps matching TRBD1 (5 bases). V was trimmed by 5 bases and J by 5 bases, leaving 15 bases between them. Germline V gene sequence: CDR1 MDHEN, CDR2 SYDVKM. The CDR3 totals 14 residues. The CDR3 is CASSLRGSGTEAFF. The CDR3 bases are TGTGCCAGCAGTCTCCGGGGGTCGGGGACTGAAGCTTTCTTT.

This clonotype was seen a handful of times. The genes are TRBV12-3 or TRBV12-4 and TRBJ2-3; D not certain. The length of the CDR3 is 13 residues. The V and J ends lost 6 bases and 5 bases respectively, with 12 bases between them. Here the CDR3 DNA reads TGTGCCAGCAGGACCCGGGCGGAAGATACGCAGTATTTT. The encoded protein is CASRTRAEDTQYF.

The chain links TRBV20-1 to TRBJ2-7; 8 bases align to TRBD1. J was trimmed by 0 bases and V by 6 bases; bases with no gene match: 4. The V gene's germline CDR1 is DFQATT and CDR2 SNEGSKA (reference sequence). The CDR3 length is 13 residues. The CDR3 loop reads CSAQTGVSYEQYF. The CDR3 DNA sequence: TGCAGTGCCCAGACAGGGGTCTCCTACGAGCAGTACTTC.

This chain connects TRBV20-1 to TRBJ1-1; no definite D call. In germline, CDR1 is DFQATT, CDR2 SNEGSKA (reference sequence). V was pared by 1 base and J by 5 bases, with 11 bases between. This CDR3 is 13 amino acids long. The CDR3 here is CSARGWQETEAFF. In DNA form, the CDR3 reads TGCAGTGCTAGAGGGTGGCAGGAAACTGAAGCTTTCTTT.

V gene TRBV5-1 combines with J gene TRBJ2-7; weak D call: TRBD2 (6 bases). Trimming removed 2 bases from V and 2 bases from J, with 20 bases in between. The CDR3 is 17 residues long. Germline V gene lookup returns CDR1 SGHRS and CDR2 YFSETQ. The CDR3 region is CASSFREAGPNTYEQYF. Written as DNA, the CDR3 is TGCGCCAGCAGCTTCAGGGAGGCCGGACCAAACACCTACGAGCAGTACTTC.

This clonotype was seen only a few times. The chain links TRBV5-4 to TRBJ2-7, with 7 bases aligning to TRBD2. Germline V gene lookup returns CDR1 SGHNT and CDR2 YYREEE (reference sequence). With 7 bases clipped from V and 1 base from J, the junction kept 14 bases outside the gene matches. The CDR3 covers 16 residues. The CDR3 DNA reads TGTGCCAGCGGCATGCGGCCTAGCGGAGGGTCCTACGAGCAGTACTTC. Residues: CASGMRPSGGSYEQYF.

The J gene is TRBJ2-1, the V gene TRBV3-1, with TRBD2 as a possible D gene (6 bases). CDR1 and CDR2 (germline): LGHDT, YNNKEL (reference sequence). Trimming removed 0 bases from V and 5 bases from J, with 11 bases in between. The CDR3 extends over 15 amino acids. Written as DNA, the CDR3 is TGTGCCAGCAGCCAAGAGGTGGGACTTAACAATGAGCAGTTCTTC. Translating it yields CASSQEVGLNNEQFF.

J is TRBJ2-7 and V is TRBV28, with unresolved D. This CDR3 has 11 amino acids. Germline CDR1 and CDR2: MDHEN and SYDVKM. Trimming pared 3 bases from V and 6 bases from J, leaving 6 bases between. The CDR3 loop is CASSFSVEQYF. The DNA for the CDR3 is TGTGCCAGCAGTTTTTCGGTCGAGCAGTACTTC.

This chain links TRBV4-1 with TRBJ2-5, with D tentatively TRBD2 (6 bases). CDR1 MGHRA and CDR2 YSYEKL come from the germline V gene. Trimming pared 0 bases from V and 3 bases from J, leaving 11 bases between. The CDR3 is made up of 15 amino acids. The CDR3 is CASSQEWRGKETQYF. CDR3 nucleotide sequence: TGCGCCAGCAGCCAAGAGTGGAGGGGAAAAGAGACCCAGTACTTC.

V usage is TRBV9 and J usage is TRBJ1-2; no clear D. This CDR3 is 16 amino acids long. Germline CDR1 reads SGDLS; CDR2 reads YYNGEE. V gave up 0 bases and J gave up 0 bases, with 12 bases separating them. The CDR3 nucleotides read TGTGCCAGCAGCGTAGGCGGGATAAGCCCTAACTATGGCTACACCTTC. Amino acid sequence: CASSVGGISPNYGYTF.

The rearrangement uses TRBV20-1 and TRBJ2-7; D is perhaps TRBD1 (6 bases). Trimming shortened V by 6 bases and J by 0 bases, and 18 bases separated the two germline ends. This CDR3 region has 15 residues. From germline, CDR1 is DFQATT and CDR2 SNEGSKA (reference sequence). CDR3 DNA sequence: TGCAGTGCGCGCCAAATAGAGGACAGCTCCTACGAGCAGTACTTC. Translated, it gives CSARQIEDSSYEQYF.

The V call is TRBV2, the J call TRBJ1-4; the D gene is possibly TRBD1 (6 bases). From germline, CDR1 is SNHLY and CDR2 FYNNEI. The CDR3 is 14 amino acids. V was shortened by 1 base and J by 8 bases, with 11 bases between the two germline ends. CDR3 residues: CASSEDRVGEKLFF. CDR3 in DNA: TGTGCCAGCAGTGAAGACAGGGTTGGCGAAAAACTGTTTTTT.

A few counts support this clonotype. The chain couples TRBV7-9 to TRBJ2-7; 7 bases fit TRBD2. The V gene's germline CDR1 is SEHNR and CDR2 FQNEAQ (reference sequence). This CDR3 has 12 amino acids. V gave up 8 bases and J gave up 2 bases; unmatched junction bases: 3. The CDR3 here is CASEGGPYEQYF. The DNA for the CDR3 is TGTGCCAGCGAGGGAGGGCCCTACGAGCAGTACTTC.

The V and J genes are TRBV7-2 and TRBJ2-7, with TRBD1 matching 7 bases. V gave up 0 bases and J gave up 2 bases; unmatched junction bases: 1. Germline V gives CDR1 SGHTA, CDR2 FQGNSA. The CDR3 has 14 amino acids. The DNA for the CDR3 is TGTGCCAGCAGCTTAGCAACAGGGGCCTACGAGCAGTACTTC. Protein: CASSLATGAYEQYF.

This clonotype was detected only a few times. The CDR3 reads CASSEYRRGDGELFF. The CDR3 DNA reads as TGTGCCAGCAGTGAATATAGGCGGGGGGACGGGGAGCTGTTTTTT. The V gene is TRBV25-1, the J gene TRBJ2-2; 8 bases match TRBD2. The CDR3 extends over 15 amino acids. J lost 7 bases, V lost 0 bases, and 4 bases had no gene match. Looked up from germline, CDR1 is MGHDK and CDR2 is SYGVNS.

This clonotype has only a few counts. The V call is TRBV19, the J call TRBJ1-4; no clear D gene. Germline V gene data show CDR1 as LNHDA and CDR2 as SQIVND (reference sequence). Trimming cost V 4 bases and J 2 bases, with 8 bases left between them. The CDR3 totals 14 residues. CDR3 sequence: CASSTAITNEKLFF. For the CDR3, the DNA is TGTGCCAGTAGTACGGCAATTACTAATGAAAAACTGTTTTTT.

This sequence joins TRBV5-6 and TRBJ1-5; TRBD1 is a possible D gene (5 bases). V dropped 1 base and J dropped 5 bases, with 7 bases sitting between them. The CDR3 is 13 amino acids. Germline CDR1 reads SGHDT; CDR2 reads YYEEEE. The CDR3 coding sequence is TGTGCCAGCAGCTTGACGGGGGATCAGCCCCAGCATTTT. Protein sequence: CASSLTGDQPQHF. Using reference TRBV5-6 and TRBJ1-5 for the parts outside the CDR3, the full variable domain is DAGVTQSPTHLIKTRGQQVTLRCSPKSGHDTVSWYQQALGQGPQFIFQYYEEEERQRGNFPDRFSGHQFPNYSSELNVNALLLGDSALYLCASSLTGDQPQHFGDGTRLSIL.

This clonotype was seen at least ten times. The V and J genes are TRBV7-8 and TRBJ2-1; D is possibly TRBD1 (6 bases). Germline V gene sequence: CDR1 SGHVS, CDR2 FQNEAQ. Trimming cost V 5 bases and J 5 bases, with 19 bases left between them. The CDR3 length is 16 residues. The CDR3 sequence: CASSAHPTGFNNEQFF. CDR3 coding DNA: TGTGCCAGCAGCGCGCACCCCACAGGGTTCAACAATGAGCAGTTCTTC.

This clonotype came up a few times. The genes are TRBV11-1 and TRBJ1-6; D remains unclear. V lost 6 bases, J lost 7 bases, and 13 bases lay in between. CDR3 length: 14 residues. From germline, CDR1 is SGHAT and CDR2 FQDESV (reference sequence). CDR3 residues: CASSETRTNSPLHF. In nucleotides, the CDR3 is TGTGCCAGCAGTGAGACAAGGACCAATTCACCCCTCCACTTT.

Only a few counts were recorded for this clonotype. The V gene is TRBV11-2, the J gene TRBJ2-3; D is tentatively TRBD1 or TRBD2 (6 bases each). CDR3 size: 14 residues. Germline values: CDR1 SGHAT, CDR2 FQNNGV. V shed 4 bases and J shed 1 base, with 9 bases lying between them. The CDR3 spells CASSWRGGTDTQYF. DNA of the CDR3: TGTGCCAGCAGCTGGAGGGGGGGCACAGATACGCAGTATTTT.

This sequence joins TRBV9 and TRBJ1-6; no firm D call. Looked up from germline, CDR1 is SGDLS and CDR2 is YYNGEE. V dropped 0 bases and J dropped 8 bases, with 6 bases sitting between them. The CDR3 is 13 residues long. CDR3 in amino acids: CASSVGADSPLHF. The CDR3 DNA reads as TGTGCCAGCAGCGTAGGGGCCGATTCACCCCTCCACTTT.